The entry below describes one TCR beta chain. This clonotype was counted at least ten times. There is no known antigen for this receptor. It has no much larger one-base neighbor in the sample; base qualities were not kept. The germline ends are 20 bases apart after V is trimmed by 1 base and J by 4 bases. The CDR3 sequence holds 16 residues, the cysteine and phenylalanine included. Just the 48-base CDR3 DNA is kept, in frame starting at base 1. For CDR1 and CDR2, the germline V gene (reference sequence) lists DFQATT and SNEGSKA. This sample was included in a study of regulatory T cells in long-lasting Graves disease listed by TCRdb under 2021. In terms of the full investigation: Antithyroid drugs had been taken for less than 3 months by newly diagnosed Graves' disease patients. A total of about 33 samples were covered by TCR sequencing, comprising around 13 persistent and roughly 20 newly diagnosed Graves' disease patients. The study took place in China and was registered as a clinical trial. This study used TCR sequencing and RNA sequencing of peripheral blood to compare persistent Graves' disease patients against newly diagnosed Graves' disease patients.

Library creation used multiplex PCR. TCRdb shows the sequencer as Illumina HiSeq 4000. TCR beta libraries were built with iRepertoire HTBI primers and Arm-PCR amplification of CDR3 regions. Gel purification was performed on PCR products prior to sequencing. As for the original processing: A total of 62 TRBV and about 13 TRBJ segments were identified across samples and were used for gene usage analysis of CDR3 amino acid clonotypes. Filtered high-quality paired reads were merged into contigs using COPE and FqMerger. Contigs were aligned with BLAST to IMGT TRBV, TRBD and TRBJ reference genes, and CDR3 was defined per IMGT. Any clonotype with a frequency above 0.1% was counted as a highly expanded clone. Repertoire diversity was measured by Shannon entropy, and V-J evenness by the Gini coefficient. Public clonotypes were defined as clonotypes shared by more than one individual. Clones were called with MiXCR by TCRdb after fastp trimmed the public reads at Q25, and only in-frame beta chains were retained. A single entry per CDR3 protein holds the most common genes and DNA from its merged rows. The V and J calls here are based on TCRdb, not the publication. The sample table holds some 410,000 distinct CDR3 sequences, of which about a sixth were seen once. In total, the top ten clones hold about 10% of the sample.

General findings and caveats noted by the study authors: Patients with persistent disease shared more public clonotypes (roughly 2,900) than newly diagnosed patients did (more than 900). Sequencing and analysis were restricted to the TCR beta chain. Only peripheral blood was studied, because thyroid tissue, the primary lesion, was inaccessible. TRBV28, TRBJ1-2 and TRBJ2-5 were preferentially used in persistent disease, while TRBV20-1 and TRBJ2-1 were favored in newly diagnosed disease. Lower TCR Shannon entropy and fewer highly expanded clones were observed in persistent Graves' disease patients than in newly diagnosed patients, which suggested clonal expansion. The authors acknowledged the small sample size as a limitation that may reduce accuracy.

Per the publication, the time point label means: newly diagnosed GD, antithyroid drugs for less than 3 months. RNA was extracted from PBMCs in TRIzol for both TCR sequencing and RNA sequencing. Graves' disease was diagnosed according to American Thyroid Association guidelines. Patients were recruited from an endocrinology department in Xi'an, China. Each patient gave approximately 10 milliliters of peripheral blood, collected in an EDTA anticoagulant tube. Ficoll Paque Plus density gradient separation was used to isolate PBMCs, and no further T cell sorting was performed. RNA quality was checked with an Agilent 2100 Bioanalyzer and agarose gel, and concentration with a NanoDrop 2000. This sample was shared with a second study, whose subject was T cells in Graves' hyperthyroidism and ophthalmopathy. The second publication reports: Graves' hyperthyroidism was defined as stable when no progression to ophthalmopathy occurred over 18 months of follow-up. Hyperthyroidism patients were newly diagnosed, had a disease duration of under 2 months, and were aged 18 to 65 years. The study excluded patients with uncontrolled infections, other autoimmune diseases, pregnancy or lactation. Diagnoses were established on the basis of clinical symptoms, serum thyroxine and TRAb, thyroid ultrasound, and orbital computed tomography. The first round of RT-PCR for the TCR CDR3 was performed with the HTBI primer set and the Qiagen OneStep RT-PCR kit. Blood samples also contained most of the expanded thyroid clonotypes (frequency above 0.001), which suggests that blood repertoires may reflect thyroid immune responses. A 13 V-J signature model separated ophthalmopathy from stable hyperthyroidism, with roughly 88% sensitivity and about 81% specificity in cross-validation and 80%/75% in testing. During validation, the model predicted progression to ophthalmopathy a median of approximately six months ahead of onset, with around 65% sensitivity and 72.22% specificity. A discovery cohort of approximately 97 patients, 43 with Graves' ophthalmopathy and under 60 with stable Graves' hyperthyroidism, was used to find distinguishing TCR V-J signatures. An independent validation cohort of about 20 hyperthyroidism patients and approximately 15 patients who later progressed to ophthalmopathy tested prospective prediction of ophthalmopathy. The 75 to 100 discovery patients were divided at random into training and test sets in a 7:3 ratio. Thyroid tissue and blood T-cell repertoires from roughly six Graves' hyperthyroidism patients were also compared in the study. Once sampling was done, hyperthyroidism patients were given methimazole at a starting dose of 30 mg daily, whereas ophthalmopathy patients were given high-dose intravenous methylprednisolone. A second multiplex PCR round built the libraries, followed by size selection and purification. Paired-end sequencing of the libraries was performed with 100 bp reads on an Illumina HiSeq2000. SOAPnuke was used to process the raw data, throwing out any read that contained adapters or uncalled bases, had a mean Phred below 15, or lacked an exact constant-primer or identifier match. COPE v1.2.5 was used to merge the high-quality paired reads, and each unique nucleotide sequence was defined as a clonotype. MiTCR v1.1 was used to align the clonotypes against IMGT TRBV, TRBD and TRBJ reference segments. The analysis was restricted to V-J combinations with a frequency above 0.0001, which together covered roughly 99% of the repertoires. The TCS score was defined as F50 (clonal expansion) divided by E x V (chaos), with BLOSUM62-based TCRdist calculated between CDR3 peptides within each V-J. Welch's t-statistics and random forest reduced roughly 530 V-J features to some 14, which were used in a naive Bayes classifier (R e1071). No statistical method was used to set the sample size in advance, and investigators knew the group allocation. TCR Vbeta CDR3 sequencing of roughly 140 peripheral blood samples (about 45 ophthalmopathy, 70 to 85 hyperthyroidism and some 17 progressor patients) is reported in the paper.

The specimen comprised peripheral blood mononuclear cells (PBMCs), sampled at new diagnosis, from a patient treated with antithyroid drugs. This TCR was recovered from a woman aged 30 to 39 with Graves disease. Donor details come from another sample of the same person, matched by shared clones. The chain uses TRBV20-1 and TRBJ2-7; the D gene assignment is perhaps TRBD1 or TRBD2, with each matching 5 bases. The bases read TGCAGTGCTAGAGGCCTTTGGGGGTTGGACGGTTACGAGCAGTACTTC. Its protein is CSARGLWGLDGYEQYF.